Sequencing of this TCR beta chain was carried out in a study of cytomegalovirus exposure and HLA in healthy donors. Regarding the study as a whole: Earlier analysis found most TCR beta V segments productive about 87% or about 30% of the time. It was likely that a cluster of highly shared sequence variants was a sequencing artifact. Confirmation was obtained in vitro that a few CMV-associated chains are specific for CMV antigens.

About this clone: Antigen specificity is unknown.

The PCR had 60 Vbeta and 13 Jbeta primers. Measured with immunoSEQ multiplex PCR; TCRdb has only the in-frame clones, and not every one. The top ten clones hold 10% of a sample with about 94,000 clones, 70% to 85% of them seen once. CDR1 SGHVS and CDR2 FNYEAQ come from the germline V gene. The CDR3 totals 16 residues. Trimming took 5 bases from V and 0 from J, leaving 14 bases between them. This receptor was taken from a human donor in good health. This chain joins TRBV7-6 and TRBJ1-3, with a weak D call TRBD1 (6 bases). Sequencing was done on a sample of PBMCs. The CDR3: CASSIRTGSSGNTIYF. CDR3 nucleotides: TGTGCCAGCAGCATTAGAACAGGGAGCTCTGGAAACACCATATATTTT.